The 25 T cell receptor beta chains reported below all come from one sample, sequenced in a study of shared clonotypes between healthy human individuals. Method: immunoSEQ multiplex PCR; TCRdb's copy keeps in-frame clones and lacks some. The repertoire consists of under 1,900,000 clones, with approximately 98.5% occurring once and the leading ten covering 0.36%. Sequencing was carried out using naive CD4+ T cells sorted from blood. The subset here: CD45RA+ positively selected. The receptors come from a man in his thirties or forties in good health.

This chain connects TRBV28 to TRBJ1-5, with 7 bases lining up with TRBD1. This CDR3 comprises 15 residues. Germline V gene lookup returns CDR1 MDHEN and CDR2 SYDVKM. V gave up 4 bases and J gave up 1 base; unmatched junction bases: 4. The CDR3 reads CASSSTGVSNQPQHF. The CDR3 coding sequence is TGTGCCAGCAGTTCTACAGGGGTGAGCAATCAGCCCCAGCATTTT.

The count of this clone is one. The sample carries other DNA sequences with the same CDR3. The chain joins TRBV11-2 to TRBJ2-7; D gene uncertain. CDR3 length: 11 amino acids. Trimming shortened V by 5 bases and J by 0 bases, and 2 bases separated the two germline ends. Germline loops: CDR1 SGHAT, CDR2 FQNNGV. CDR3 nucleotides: TGTGCCAGCAGCCACTCCTACGAGCAGTACTTC. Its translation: CASSHSYEQYF.

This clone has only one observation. Here the CDR3 reads CACPAGVNYGYTF. CDR3 coding DNA: TGTGCCTGCCCAGCAGGGGTAAACTATGGCTACACCTTC. The V and J genes are TRBV30 and TRBJ1-2, with D maybe TRBD1 (6 bases). CDR3 size: 13 residues. The germline V gene has CDR1 GTSNPN and CDR2 SVGIG (reference sequence). V lost 6 bases and J lost 2, with 13 bases in between.

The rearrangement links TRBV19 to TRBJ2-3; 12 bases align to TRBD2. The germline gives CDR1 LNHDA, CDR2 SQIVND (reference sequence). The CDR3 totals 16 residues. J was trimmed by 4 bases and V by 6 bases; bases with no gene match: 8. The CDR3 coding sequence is TGTGCCAGTAGAGACCGGACTAGCGGGATGGCAGATACGCAGTATTTT. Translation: CASRDRTSGMADTQYF.

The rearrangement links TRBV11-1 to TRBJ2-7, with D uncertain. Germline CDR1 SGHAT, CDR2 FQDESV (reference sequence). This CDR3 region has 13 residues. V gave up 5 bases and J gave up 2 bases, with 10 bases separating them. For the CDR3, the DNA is TGTGCCAGCAGCCCCCGCCGTGCCTACGAGCAGTACTTC. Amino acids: CASSPRRAYEQYF.

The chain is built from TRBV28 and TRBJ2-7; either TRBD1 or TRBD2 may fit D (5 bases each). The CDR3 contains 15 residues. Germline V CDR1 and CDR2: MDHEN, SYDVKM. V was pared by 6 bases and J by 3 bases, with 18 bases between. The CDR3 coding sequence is TGTGCCAGCAGGCCATACGGGACCTCGATCTACGAGCAGTACTTC. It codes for CASRPYGTSIYEQYF.

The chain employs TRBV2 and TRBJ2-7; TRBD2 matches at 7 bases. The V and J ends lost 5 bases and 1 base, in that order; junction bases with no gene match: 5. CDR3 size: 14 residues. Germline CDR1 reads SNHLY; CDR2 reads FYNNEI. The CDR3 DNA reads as TGTGCCAGCAGTAGGATAGCGGGTTCCTACGAGCAGTACTTC. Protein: CASSRIAGSYEQYF. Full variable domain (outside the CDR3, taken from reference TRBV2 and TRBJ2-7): EPEVTQTPSHQVTQMGQEVILRCVPISNHLYFYWYRQILGQKVEFLVSFYNNEISEKSEIFDDQFSVERPDGSNFTLKIRSTKLEDSAMYFCASSRIAGSYEQYFGPGTRLTVT.

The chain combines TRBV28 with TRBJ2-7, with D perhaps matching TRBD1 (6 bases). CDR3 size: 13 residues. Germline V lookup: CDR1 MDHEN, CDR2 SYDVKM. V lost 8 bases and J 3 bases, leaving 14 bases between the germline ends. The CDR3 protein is CASLDSRHYEQYF. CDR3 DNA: TGTGCCAGCTTGGACAGCCGTCACTACGAGCAGTACTTC.

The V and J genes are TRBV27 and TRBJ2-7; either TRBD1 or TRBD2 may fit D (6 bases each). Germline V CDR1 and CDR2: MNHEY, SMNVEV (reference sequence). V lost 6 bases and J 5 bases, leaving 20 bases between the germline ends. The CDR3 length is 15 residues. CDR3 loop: CASRPTPPRGHEQYF. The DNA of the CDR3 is TGTGCCAGCAGACCGACCCCCCCCCGGGGGCACGAGCAGTACTTC.

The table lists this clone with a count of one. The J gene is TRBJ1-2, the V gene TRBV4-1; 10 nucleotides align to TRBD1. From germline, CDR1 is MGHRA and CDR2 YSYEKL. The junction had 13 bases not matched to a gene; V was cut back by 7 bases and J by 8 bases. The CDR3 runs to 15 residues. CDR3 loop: CASNPGTGALGGYTF. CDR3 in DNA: TGCGCCAGCAACCCCGGGACAGGGGCCCTGGGAGGCTACACCTTC.

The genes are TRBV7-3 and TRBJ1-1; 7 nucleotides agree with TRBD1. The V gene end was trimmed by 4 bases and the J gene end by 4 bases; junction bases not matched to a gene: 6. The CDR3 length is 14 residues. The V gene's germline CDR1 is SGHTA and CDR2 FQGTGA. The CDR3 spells CASSSRGTSTEAFF. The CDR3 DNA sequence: TGTGCCAGCAGCTCCAGGGGGACCAGCACTGAAGCTTTCTTT.

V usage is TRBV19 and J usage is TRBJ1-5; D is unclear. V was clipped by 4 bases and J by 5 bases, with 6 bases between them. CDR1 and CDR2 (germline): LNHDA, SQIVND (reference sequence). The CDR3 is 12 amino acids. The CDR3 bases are TGTGCCAGTAGTAAACCTTATCAGCCCCAGCATTTT. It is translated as CASSKPYQPQHF. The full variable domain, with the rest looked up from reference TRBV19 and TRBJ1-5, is DGGITQSPKYLFRKEGQNVTLSCEQNLNHDAMYWYRQDPGQGLRLIYYSQIVNDFQKGDIAEGYSVSREKKESFPLTVTSAQKNPTAFYLCASSKPYQPQHFGDGTRLSIL.

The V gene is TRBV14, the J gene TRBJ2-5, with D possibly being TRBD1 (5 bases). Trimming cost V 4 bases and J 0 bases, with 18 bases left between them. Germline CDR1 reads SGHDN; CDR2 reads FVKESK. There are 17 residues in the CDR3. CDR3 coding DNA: TGTGCCAGCAGCCCCGCGGCAGGCAGGGAAAACCAAGAGACCCAGTACTTC. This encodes CASSPAAGRENQETQYF.

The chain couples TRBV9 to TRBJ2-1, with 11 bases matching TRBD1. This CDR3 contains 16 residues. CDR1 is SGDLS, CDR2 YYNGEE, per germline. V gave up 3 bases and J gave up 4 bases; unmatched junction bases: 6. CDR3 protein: CASSETGTGGYNEQFF. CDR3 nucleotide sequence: TGTGCCAGCAGCGAAACCGGGACAGGGGGGTACAATGAGCAGTTCTTC.

CDR3 sequence reads: CASSFRIAGANVLTF. The CDR3 DNA reads as TGTGCCAGCAGCTTCAGGATCGCTGGGGCCAACGTCCTGACTTTC. V usage is TRBV5-6 and J usage is TRBJ2-6; D uncertain. Between the trimmed V and J ends, which lost 2 bases and 2 bases, there was a span of 8 bases. Germline CDR1 and CDR2: SGHDT and YYEEEE. The CDR3 totals 15 residues. The full variable domain, with the rest looked up from reference TRBV5-6 and TRBJ2-6, is DAGVTQSPTHLIKTRGQQVTLRCSPKSGHDTVSWYQQALGQGPQFIFQYYEEEERQRGNFPDRFSGHQFPNYSSELNVNALLLGDSALYLCASSFRIAGANVLTFGAGSRLTVL.

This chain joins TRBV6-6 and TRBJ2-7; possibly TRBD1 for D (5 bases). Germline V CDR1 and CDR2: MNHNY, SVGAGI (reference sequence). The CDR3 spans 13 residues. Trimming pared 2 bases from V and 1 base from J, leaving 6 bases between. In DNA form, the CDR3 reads TGTGCCAGCAGTTACGACAGATCCTACGAGCAGTACTTC. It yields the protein CASSYDRSYEQYF.

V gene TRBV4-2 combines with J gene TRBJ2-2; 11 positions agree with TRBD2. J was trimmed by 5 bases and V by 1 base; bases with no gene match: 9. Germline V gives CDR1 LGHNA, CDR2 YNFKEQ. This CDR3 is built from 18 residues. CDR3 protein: CASSQAFSGRAGTGELFF. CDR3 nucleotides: TGTGCCAGCAGCCAAGCCTTTAGCGGGAGGGCGGGGACCGGGGAGCTGTTTTTT.

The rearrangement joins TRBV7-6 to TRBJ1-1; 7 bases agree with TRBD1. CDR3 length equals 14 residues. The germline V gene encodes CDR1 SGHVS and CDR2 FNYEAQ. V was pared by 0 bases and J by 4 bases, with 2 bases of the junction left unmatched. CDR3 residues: CASSLAGGGTEAFF. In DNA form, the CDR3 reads TGTGCCAGCAGCTTAGCAGGGGGCGGCACTGAAGCTTTCTTT. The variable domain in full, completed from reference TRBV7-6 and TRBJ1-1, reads GAGVSQSPRYKVTKRGQDVALRCDPISGHVSLYWYRQALGQGPEFLTYFNYEAQQDKSGLPNDRFSAERPEGSISTLTIQRTEQRDSAMYRCASSLAGGGTEAFFGQGTRLTVV.

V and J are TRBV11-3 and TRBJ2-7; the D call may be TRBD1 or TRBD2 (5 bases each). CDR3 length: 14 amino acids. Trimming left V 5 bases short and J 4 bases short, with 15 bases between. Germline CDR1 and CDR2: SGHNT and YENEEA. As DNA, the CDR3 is TGTGCCAGCAGCGATTCCGGGACCATATACGAGCAGTACTTC. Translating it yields CASSDSGTIYEQYF.

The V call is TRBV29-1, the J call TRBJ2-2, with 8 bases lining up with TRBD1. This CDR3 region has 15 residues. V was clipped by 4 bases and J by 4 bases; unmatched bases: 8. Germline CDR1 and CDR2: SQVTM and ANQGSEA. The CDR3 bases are TGCAGCGTTGGCCCCAGACAGGGGACCACCGGGGAGCTGTTTTTT. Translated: CSVGPRQGTTGELFF.

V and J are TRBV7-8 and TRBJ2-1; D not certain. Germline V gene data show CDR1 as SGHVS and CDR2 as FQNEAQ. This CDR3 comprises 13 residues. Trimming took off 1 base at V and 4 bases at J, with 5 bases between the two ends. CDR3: CASSLGRYNEQFF. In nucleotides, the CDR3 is TGTGCCAGCAGCTTAGGCAGATACAATGAGCAGTTCTTC.

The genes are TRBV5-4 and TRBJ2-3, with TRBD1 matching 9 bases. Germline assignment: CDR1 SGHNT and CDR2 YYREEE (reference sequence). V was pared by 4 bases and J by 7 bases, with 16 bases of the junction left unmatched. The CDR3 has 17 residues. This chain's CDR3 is CASSTPKSGQGLYTQYF. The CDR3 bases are TGTGCCAGCAGCACGCCCAAATCGGGACAGGGTCTTTATACGCAGTATTTT.

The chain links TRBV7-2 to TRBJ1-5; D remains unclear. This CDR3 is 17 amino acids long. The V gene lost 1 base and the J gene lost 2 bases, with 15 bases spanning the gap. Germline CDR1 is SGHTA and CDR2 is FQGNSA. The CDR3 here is CASSLEGTSGGNQPQHF. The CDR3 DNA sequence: TGTGCCAGCAGCTTAGAAGGAACTTCGGGAGGCAATCAGCCCCAGCATTTT.

The CDR3 sequence: CASSGRVTNEQFF. CDR3 in DNA: TGTGCCAGCAGTGGTCGGGTCACCAATGAGCAGTTCTTC. The genes are TRBV6-1 and TRBJ2-1, with unresolved D. The V end was cut by 4 bases, the J end by 6 bases, with 10 bases between. The germline V gene has CDR1 MNHNS and CDR2 SASEGT. The CDR3 extends over 13 amino acids.

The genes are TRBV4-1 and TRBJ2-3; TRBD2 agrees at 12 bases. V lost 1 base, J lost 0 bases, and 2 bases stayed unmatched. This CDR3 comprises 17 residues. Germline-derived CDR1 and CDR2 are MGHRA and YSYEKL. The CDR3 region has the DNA TGCGCCAGCAGCCAAGGGACTAGCGGGACTAGCACAGATACGCAGTATTTT. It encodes CASSQGTSGTSTDTQYF.